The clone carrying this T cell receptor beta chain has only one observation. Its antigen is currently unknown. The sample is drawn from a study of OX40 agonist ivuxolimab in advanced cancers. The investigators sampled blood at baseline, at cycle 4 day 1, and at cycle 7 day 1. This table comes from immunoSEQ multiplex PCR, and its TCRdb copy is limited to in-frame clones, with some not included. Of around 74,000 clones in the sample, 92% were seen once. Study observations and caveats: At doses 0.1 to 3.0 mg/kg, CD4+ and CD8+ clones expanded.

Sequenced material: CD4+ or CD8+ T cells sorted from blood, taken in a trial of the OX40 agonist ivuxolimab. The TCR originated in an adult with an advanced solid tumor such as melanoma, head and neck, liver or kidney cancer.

The CDR3 DNA is TGTGCCAGCAGCGTTCGGGGGAACACAGATACGCAGTATTTT. This gives the protein CASSVRGNTDTQYF. The J gene is TRBJ2-3, the V gene TRBV9; a weak D match, TRBD2 (6 bases). Trimming took off 2 bases at V and 2 bases at J, with 9 bases between the two ends. Germline V gene data show CDR1 as SGDLS and CDR2 as YYNGEE. The CDR3 is 14 amino acids. The complete variable domain, with remaining parts taken from reference TRBV9 and TRBJ2-3, reads DSGVTQTPKHLITATGQRVTLRCSPRSGDLSVYWYQQSLDQGLQFLIQYYNGEERAKGNILERFSAQQFPDLHSELNLSSLELGDSALYFCASSVRGNTDTQYFGPGTRLTVL.